These T cell receptor beta chains were read from a single sample in a study of blood T cell repertoires in COVID-19. Repertoires were generated with immunoSEQ multiplex PCR, while TCRdb's copy carries only in-frame clones and drops some. Of under 200,000 clones listed, approximately 80% are singletons. The sequencing input was peripheral blood. Source of these receptors: a woman aged 60 to 75 with acute or convalescent COVID-19. CDR3s include the opening cysteine and the closing phenylalanine or tryptophan. Clone size, where shown, is once, few, many, or a class for clones that have expanded.

J gene,V gene,clone size,CDR3 protein
TRBJ1-1,TRBV5-4,-,CASSPPRGGRGTEAFF
TRBJ2-4,TRBV4-3,-,CASSRAAQLAGGSDLAKNIQYF
TRBJ2-2,TRBV9,-,CASSGGGAANTGELFF
TRBJ2-7,TRBV5-5,-,CASSFGGSYEQYF
TRBJ1-1,TRBV3-1/TRBV3-2,-,CASSQPGHLNTEAFF
TRBJ2-2,TRBV6-5,-,CASSYHLTGGELFF
TRBJ2-1,TRBV6-5,-,CASSYSLSSGNEQFF
TRBJ1-2,TRBV10-1,-,CASNRWGGNDYGYTF
TRBJ1-1,TRBV5-1,-,CASSLENMNTEAFF
TRBJ1-2,TRBV5-4,few,CASSSGQLMGYGYTF
TRBJ1-2,TRBV10-1,-,CASSGPGQVYGYTF
TRBJ1-1,TRBV27,few,CASSSGTRAGEAFF
TRBJ1-1,TRBV13,-,CASSLFGNNGEAFF
TRBJ1-5,TRBV15,-,CATSRDPRVRQPQHF
TRBJ2-3,TRBV18,-,CASSPEQGGTRNTQYF
TRBJ1-6,TRBV5-5,few,CASSPGGRAPLHF
TRBJ2-1,TRBV9,few,CASSVGRGSWNEQFF
TRBJ1-2,TRBV7-2,-,CASSSRDRGDGYTF
TRBJ2-7,TRBV28,-,CASSLRGLTYEQYF
TRBJ1-1,TRBV6-1,-,CASSEGGMNTEAFF
TRBJ1-2,TRBV7-3,-,CASSLNPPGGYTF
TRBJ2-2,TRBV6-5,-,CASSPPTGNTGELFF
TRBJ2-7,TRBV12-3/TRBV12-4,-,CASSLLSEQYF
TRBJ2-5,TRBV20-1,once,CSASPGGAWETQYF
TRBJ2-1,TRBV2,-,CASSAQQAGQFF
TRBJ2-3,TRBV18,-,CASSQLVTDTQYF
TRBJ1-2,TRBV24-1,once,CATQDRASYGYTF
TRBJ1-3,TRBV19,-,CASSMEGRGSGNTIYF
TRBJ1-1,TRBV14,-,CASSLSLGENTEAFF
TRBJ1-1,TRBV30,few,CAWSVGSVSRAFF
TRBJ2-7,TRBV5-1,few,CASTETSGGYEQYF
TRBJ1-6,TRBV7-2,-,CASSWPRDRLNSPLHF
TRBJ2-5,TRBV6-4,-,CASSDSTGAQYF
TRBJ2-7,TRBV4-1,-,CASSQVDSPATYEQYF
TRBJ1-2,TRBV6-5,once,CASIQGVRANYGYTF
TRBJ1-1,TRBV5-1,-,CASSLTRDTEAFF
TRBJ2-7,TRBV30,-,CAWSGWRGDFYEQYF
TRBJ1-1,TRBV9,-,CASSGSPGGANTEAFF
TRBJ2-3,TRBV10-3,-,CAPSGLAGVRDTQYF
TRBJ1-5,TRBV2,-,CASSDHRVNQPQHF
TRBJ2-5,TRBV3-1/TRBV3-2,-,CASGLAGGGRGETQYF
TRBJ2-7,TRBV7-2,-,CASSLGGYNSLYEQYF
TRBJ2-3,TRBV9,once,CASSVDTPGSGVADTQYF
TRBJ2-1,TRBV5-6,few,CASSRRSTGTSYNEQFF
TRBJ2-5,TRBV6-5,-,CASSRLAGAETQYF
TRBJ1-2,TRBV2,-,CASNLQGNYGYTF
TRBJ1-3,TRBV28,few,CASASGLAGNTIYF
TRBJ2-1,TRBV5-5,once,CASSPQGLGNEQFF
TRBJ1-1,TRBV10-3,-,CAILRSVGNTEAFF
TRBJ2-1,TRBV7-9,few,CASRPLAGGLGQFF
TRBJ2-1,TRBV11-3,-,CASSLAGSSGVYEQFF
TRBJ1-2,TRBV29-1,once,CSVETAPYGYTF
TRBJ1-2,TRBV27,-,CASSLGGKGSYGYTF
TRBJ1-2,TRBV10-3,once,CAISDGRPWGYTF
TRBJ1-3,TRBV2,few,CASRGGNSGNTIYF